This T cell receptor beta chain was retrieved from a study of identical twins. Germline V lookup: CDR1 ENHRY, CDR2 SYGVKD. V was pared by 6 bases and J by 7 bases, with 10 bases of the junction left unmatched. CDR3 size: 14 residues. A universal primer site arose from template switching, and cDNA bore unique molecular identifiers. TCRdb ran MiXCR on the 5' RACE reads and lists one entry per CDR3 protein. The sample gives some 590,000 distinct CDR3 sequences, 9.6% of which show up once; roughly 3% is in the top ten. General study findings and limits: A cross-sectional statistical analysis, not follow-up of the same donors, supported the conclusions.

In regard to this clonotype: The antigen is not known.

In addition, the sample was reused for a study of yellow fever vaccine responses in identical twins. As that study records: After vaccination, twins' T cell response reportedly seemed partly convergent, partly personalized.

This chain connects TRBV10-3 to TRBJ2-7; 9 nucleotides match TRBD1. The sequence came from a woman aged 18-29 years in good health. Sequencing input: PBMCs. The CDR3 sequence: CAIRVQGATVEQYF. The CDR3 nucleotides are TGTGCCATCAGAGTACAGGGGGCTACCGTGGAGCAGTACTTC.